Presented here are 18 T cell receptor beta chains from one specimen sequenced in a study of cytomegalovirus exposure and HLA in healthy donors. Both 60 Vbeta primers and 13 Jbeta primers went into the PCR. Clones were read by immunoSEQ multiplex PCR, and TCRdb kept only the in-frame ones, dropping some. The sample lists approximately 180,000 clones; just over 75% were seen once. Sequencing used PBMCs. These receptors were collected from a woman aged 60-75 years in good health and CMV-seropositive.

V usage is TRBV5-1 and J usage is TRBJ2-7, with 9 bases matching TRBD1. The germline V gene has CDR1 SGHRS and CDR2 YFSETQ. This CDR3 comprises 15 residues. V lost 0 bases to trimming and J lost 1 base; unmatched junction nucleotides: 2. The CDR3 nucleotides are TGCGCCAGCAGCTTGGCCGGGACAGGGTCCTACGAGCAGTACTTC. It is translated as CASSLAGTGSYEQYF.

The V gene is TRBV7-9, the J gene TRBJ1-1, with D maybe TRBD1 (6 bases). This CDR3 is built from 17 residues. Germline V lookup: CDR1 SEHNR, CDR2 FQNEAQ (reference sequence). The V gene lost 1 base and the J gene lost 2 bases, with 17 bases spanning the gap. Here the CDR3 DNA reads TGTGCCAGCAGCTTAGGAGATGGGGGGGGCGCTAACACTGAAGCTTTCTTT. Protein product: CASSLGDGGGANTEAFF.

This clone is a singleton in its sample. This sequence joins TRBV2 and TRBJ2-7; 7 bases are shared with TRBD1. V lost 8 bases to trimming and J lost 2 bases; unmatched junction nucleotides: 6. CDR3 length equals 13 residues. CDR1 and CDR2 from the germline V gene are SNHLY and FYNNEI. CDR3 protein: CASREQGPYEQYF. For the CDR3, the DNA is TGTGCCAGCCGGGAACAGGGGCCCTACGAGCAGTACTTC.

The chain uses TRBV5-4 and TRBJ1-1; TRBD1 matches at 7 bases. The CDR3 length is 16 residues. Looked up from germline, CDR1 is SGHNT and CDR2 is YYREEE (reference sequence). Germline trimming cut 0 bases from V and 1 base from J; bases unmatched to any gene: 6. The CDR3 reads CASSLGSPGGNTEAFF. CDR3 nucleotides: TGTGCCAGCAGCTTGGGGTCCCCAGGGGGGAACACTGAAGCTTTCTTT.

This sequence joins TRBV27 and TRBJ2-7; possibly TRBD2 for D (6 bases). This CDR3 has 14 amino acids. In germline, CDR1 is MNHEY, CDR2 SMNVEV (reference sequence). V lost 4 bases, J lost 3 bases, and 13 bases lay in between. The CDR3 nucleotides are TGTGCCAGCAGTTACCCGGGGGATCTCTACGAGCAGTACTTC. Its translation: CASSYPGDLYEQYF.

V gene TRBV19 combines with J gene TRBJ1-1; a weak D match, TRBD1 (6 bases). Germline V lookup: CDR1 LNHDA, CDR2 SQIVND (reference sequence). Trimming removed 2 bases at V and 8 bases at J, with 9 bases between. This CDR3 contains 12 residues. CDR3 residues: CASSIRQAEAFF. As DNA, the CDR3 is TGTGCCAGTAGTATAAGACAGGCGGAAGCTTTCTTT.

This clone was seen only a few times. The J gene is TRBJ2-7, the V gene TRBV27; 9 positions agree with TRBD1. The CDR3 has 16 amino acids. The V and J ends lost 2 bases and 4 bases, in that order; junction bases with no gene match: 9. Germline V lookup: CDR1 MNHEY, CDR2 SMNVEV (reference sequence). CDR3 in DNA: TGTGCCAGCAGTTTACGCCGGGACAGGGTAATATACGAGCAGTACTTC. Protein sequence: CASSLRRDRVIYEQYF.

The chain couples TRBV7-9 to TRBJ2-3; TRBD1 is a possible D gene (6 bases). The CDR3 contains 15 residues. Germline V lookup: CDR1 SEHNR, CDR2 FQNEAQ (reference sequence). Trimming took off 4 bases at V and 1 base at J, with 12 bases between the two ends. CDR3 loop: CASSSRGRGTDTQYF. In DNA, the CDR3 is TGTGCCAGCAGCTCCAGGGGCAGGGGCACAGATACGCAGTATTTT.

This chain connects TRBV7-2 to TRBJ2-1; 10 nucleotides match TRBD2. V was clipped by 5 bases and J by 3 bases; unmatched bases: 4. Germline V gene lookup returns CDR1 SGHTA and CDR2 FQGNSA. The CDR3 runs to 15 residues. This chain's CDR3 is CASSLLAGLYNEQFF. The CDR3 coding sequence is TGTGCCAGCAGCCTACTAGCGGGGCTCTACAATGAGCAGTTCTTC. Variable domain in full (rest from reference TRBV7-2 and TRBJ2-1): GAGVSQSPSNKVTEKGKDVELRCDPISGHTALYWYRQSLGQGLEFLIYFQGNSAPDKSGLPSDRFSAERTGGSVSTLTIQRTQQEDSAVYLCASSLLAGLYNEQFFGPGTRLTVL.

This clone has just one count. The chain uses TRBV7-9 and TRBJ2-5; 7 bases line up with TRBD2. J gave up 2 bases and V 6 bases, and 3 bases lay outside the gene matches. From germline, CDR1 is SEHNR and CDR2 FQNEAQ (reference sequence). The CDR3 length is 13 residues. CDR3 sequence (DNA): TGTGCCAGCAGATCTAGCGGACAAGAGACCCAGTACTTC. Translation: CASRSSGQETQYF. The full variable domain, in which reference TRBV7-9 and TRBJ2-5 provide the parts outside the CDR3, is DTGVSQNPRHKITKRGQNVTFRCDPISEHNRLYWYRQTLGQGPEFLTYFQNEAQLEKSRLLSDRFSAERPKGSFSTLEIQRTEQGDSAMYLCASRSSGQETQYFGPGTRLLVL.

The sample holds one count of this clone. This rearrangement joins TRBV11-2 to TRBJ2-7, with 7 nucleotides matching TRBD1. This CDR3 has 14 amino acids. V dropped 1 base and J dropped 7; count of bases not matched to a gene: 7. CDR1 and CDR2 (germline): SGHAT, FQNNGV. DNA of the CDR3: TGTGCCAGCAGCTTAGGCAACAGGGGCTTGGAGCAGTACTTC. Translated: CASSLGNRGLEQYF.

The chain uses TRBV27 and TRBJ1-4; 9 nucleotides agree with TRBD1. The CDR3 runs 14 residues. The germline V gene encodes CDR1 MNHEY and CDR2 SMNVEV (reference sequence). Trimming at V came to 6 bases and at J to 4 bases, leaving 3 bases not matched to a gene. CDR3 bases: TGTGCCAGCAGGAGACAGGGGGGTAATGAAAAACTGTTTTTT. Its translation is CASRRQGGNEKLFF. Together with reference TRBV27 and TRBJ1-4, the CDR3 gives the full variable domain: EAQVTQNPRYLITVTGKKLTVTCSQNMNHEYMSWYRQDPGLGLRQIYYSMNVEVTDKGDVPEGYKVSRKEKRNFPLILESPSPNQTSLYFCASRRQGGNEKLFFGSGTQLSVL.

In nucleotides, the CDR3 is TGTGCCAGCAGTGTCCAGGGTGACACTGAAGCTTTCTTT. The encoded protein is CASSVQGDTEAFF. The chain uses TRBV25-1 and TRBJ1-1; a weak D match, TRBD1 (5 bases). Trimming removed 4 bases from V and 3 bases from J, with 9 bases in between. The CDR3 has 13 amino acids. Germline CDR1 reads MGHDK; CDR2 reads SYGVNS.

V is TRBV11-2 and J is TRBJ2-7; TRBD1 might be the D (5 bases). Trimming shortened V by 5 bases and J by 4 bases, and 24 bases separated the two germline ends. The CDR3 length is 17 residues. The germline gives CDR1 SGHAT, CDR2 FQNNGV. CDR3 bases: TGTGCCAGCAGCCCCGAGACAGTGATCTCCATCACTTACGAGCAGTACTTC. Protein: CASSPETVISITYEQYF.

About this clone: In the same sample, other DNA sequences code for this CDR3. The CDR3 DNA is TGCGCCAGCAGCTTGGGACAGCTCAACAATGAGCAGTTCTTC. This translates into CASSLGQLNNEQFF. The V call is TRBV5-1, the J call TRBJ2-1; tentative D call: TRBD1 (5 bases). This CDR3 has 14 amino acids. Germline CDR1 SGHRS, CDR2 YFSETQ. Trimming removed 0 bases at V and 5 bases at J, with 9 bases between.

The V gene is TRBV29-1, the J gene TRBJ2-1, with TRBD1 as a possible D gene (6 bases). Germline CDR1 is SQVTM and CDR2 is ANQGSEA. Trimming left V 3 bases short and J 6 bases short, with 9 bases between. The CDR3 is 12 residues long. The CDR3 region is CSVEEGGNEQFF. For the CDR3, the DNA is TGCAGCGTTGAGGAAGGGGGCAATGAGCAGTTCTTC.

This clone was seen more than once but under ten times. Given the absence of the conserved phenylalanine or tryptophan at the CDR3 end, a read error is likely. The CDR3 spells CAWTRDRNTEAFL. The DNA for the CDR3 is TGTGCCTGGACCCGGGACAGGAACACTGAAGCTTTCCTT. The rearrangement uses TRBV30 and TRBJ1-1; 7 bases are a match to TRBD1. The J segment lost 1 base and the V segment lost 4 bases, leaving 3 bases of the junction unmatched. This CDR3 spans 13 amino acids. From germline, CDR1 is GTSNPN and CDR2 SVGIG (reference sequence).

This chain connects TRBV29-1 to TRBJ1-1; D gene ambiguous. Germline CDR1 reads SQVTM; CDR2 reads ANQGSEA. Between the trimmed V and J ends, which lost 3 bases and 4 bases, there was a span of 6 bases. The CDR3 totals 11 residues. CDR3 loop: CSVDRITEAFF. The CDR3 region has the DNA TGCAGCGTTGACAGAATCACTGAAGCTTTCTTT.